This entry lists 26 T cell receptor beta chains sequenced from one sample in a study of diagnostic markers for celiac disease. Using the reads, TCRdb records one entry per CDR3 protein without DNA. This sample's table has approximately 7,500 distinct CDR3 sequences. Sequencing used either unsorted cells or a sorted T cell fraction (not recorded which). The receptors come from a human donor. This table probably holds off-target reads from a library built for another chain.

Measured by frequency, this clonotype is medium-sized. J is TRBJ2-7 and V is TRBV5-5. This CDR3 contains 13 residues. Per the germline V gene, CDR1 is SGHKS and CDR2 is YYEKEE (reference sequence). The CDR3 region is CASSLAQVHEQYF. The entire variable domain, with the rest obtained from reference TRBV5-5 and TRBJ2-7, is as follows: DAGVTQSPTHLIKTRGQQVTLRCSPISGHKSVSWYQQVLGQGPQFIFQYYEKEERGRGNFPDRFSARQFPNYSSELNVNALLLGDSALYLCASSLAQVHEQYFGPGTRLTVT.

CDR3 sequence reads: CASTYGLAGGLNEQFF. The chain is built from TRBV19 and TRBJ2-1; the D call from TCRdb, TRBD2, cannot be confirmed without DNA. Germline-derived CDR1 and CDR2 are LNHDA and SQIVND (reference sequence). This CDR3 region has 16 residues. Full variable domain (rest looked up from reference TRBV19 and TRBJ2-1): DGGITQSPKYLFRKEGQNVTLSCEQNLNHDAMYWYRQDPGQGLRLIYYSQIVNDFQKGDIAEGYSVSREKKESFPLTVTSAQKNPTAFYLCASTYGLAGGLNEQFFGPGTRLTVL.

V and J are TRBV7-3 and TRBJ1-1; TCRdb gives TRBD1 as the D gene, but with no DNA this cannot be confirmed. In germline, CDR1 is SGHTA, CDR2 FQGTGA. The CDR3 loop spans 13 amino acids. The CDR3 spells CASSLSPGTEAFF.

The genes are TRBV6-5 and TRBJ1-5. From germline, CDR1 is MNHEY and CDR2 SVGAGI. The CDR3 contains 13 residues. CDR3 sequence reads: CASSYGTKQPQHF.

The chain has TRBV6-2 or TRBV6-3 and TRBJ2-7; TCRdb indicates TRBD1, and absent DNA this call remains unverified. This CDR3 is 15 amino acids long. Germline V gives CDR1 MNHEY, CDR2 SVGEGT. The CDR3 loop reads CASSYAGEVWYEQYF.

This chain uses TRBV30 with TRBJ2-4; the D call of TRBD1 rests on TCRdb alone, since no DNA is present to check it. Germline V gene lookup returns CDR1 GTSNPN and CDR2 SVGIG (reference sequence). The CDR3 length is 13 residues. The CDR3 reads CAWSVVGTGHQYF.

The rearrangement joins TRBV30 to TRBJ2-1; no DNA is available, so the TRBD2 call from TCRdb remains unchecked. CDR3 length: 15 residues. Per germline, CDR1 GTSNPN and CDR2 SVGIG (reference sequence). The CDR3 loop reads CAWSPGTYSYNEQFF.

The V call is TRBV6-1, the J call TRBJ2-1. The CDR3 is made up of 15 amino acids. Germline V gene data show CDR1 as MNHNS and CDR2 as SASEGT. The CDR3 spells CASSEGGAAYNEQFF.

This clonotype shows up as medium-sized (0.01 to 0.1%) by frequency. V and J are TRBV10-3 and TRBJ2-7; without DNA, the TCRdb call of TRBD1 cannot be checked. In germline, CDR1 is ENHRY, CDR2 SYGVKD. This CDR3 has 13 residues. This CDR3 reads CAISFGPQAEQYF.

This sequence joins TRBV12-3 or TRBV12-4 and TRBJ1-1. This CDR3 spans 13 amino acids. CDR3 residues: CASSLDGNTEAFF.

The chain combines TRBV28 with TRBJ2-1; the D call from TCRdb, TRBD1, cannot be confirmed without DNA. The germline gives CDR1 MDHEN, CDR2 SYDVKM. This CDR3 is 15 amino acids long. CDR3 sequence: CASSSMVTGVDEQFF.

This chain joins TRBV9 and TRBJ2-5; the D call from TCRdb, TRBD2, cannot be confirmed without DNA. The V gene's germline CDR1 is SGDLS and CDR2 YYNGEE. The CDR3 consists of 17 residues. CDR3 region: CASSAPRGGMGEETQYF. Drawing the rest from reference TRBV9 and TRBJ2-5, the complete variable domain is DSGVTQTPKHLITATGQRVTLRCSPRSGDLSVYWYQQSLDQGLQFLIQYYNGEERAKGNILERFSAQQFPDLHSELNLSSLELGDSALYFCASSAPRGGMGEETQYFGPGTRLLVL.

The rearrangement joins TRBV5-6 to TRBJ2-2; with no DNA, the TCRdb D assignment of TRBD1 cannot be verified. This CDR3 has 16 amino acids. Looked up from germline, CDR1 is SGHDT and CDR2 is YYEEEE. The CDR3 reads CASSSPGQGFTGELFF.

The rearrangement joins TRBV5-1 to TRBJ1-2. This CDR3 contains 15 residues. The germline CDR1 and CDR2 sequences are SGHRS and YFSETQ. The CDR3 region is CASSIRASADYGYTF.

This clonotype registers medium-sized by frequency. The rearrangement joins TRBV20-1 to TRBJ2-5; without DNA, the TCRdb call of TRBD2 cannot be checked. The CDR3 is 14 amino acids. Germline loops: CDR1 DFQATT, CDR2 SNEGSKA (reference sequence). CDR3 residues: CSADPTRGLGTQYF.

Measured by frequency, this clonotype is medium-sized. The chain links TRBV4-3 to TRBJ2-1; TCRdb names TRBD1, which stays unverified in the absence of DNA. The CDR3 totals 16 residues. The V gene's germline CDR1 is LGHNA and CDR2 YSLEER. This chain's CDR3 is CASSQDRGTTYNEQFF.

The chain carries TRBV5-1 and TRBJ2-2; as DNA is missing, the TRBD1 call by TCRdb cannot be tested. Germline CDR1 SGHRS, CDR2 YFSETQ. The CDR3 is 15 amino acids. CDR3 loop: CASSRTGAATGELFF.

Its frequency marks this clonotype as medium-sized. This chain joins TRBV5-1 and TRBJ1-2. CDR3 length equals 12 residues. The germline V gene has CDR1 SGHRS and CDR2 YFSETQ. The CDR3 sequence is CASSLGQLGYTF.

This chain joins TRBV6-1 and TRBJ1-2; TCRdb's assignment of TRBD1 cannot be checked, as there is no DNA. CDR1 and CDR2 (germline): MNHNS, SASEGT. This CDR3 region has 14 residues. The CDR3 reads CASSEGGDDYGYTF.

This clonotype is medium-sized by frequency. CDR3 loop: CSAFSQLTDTQYF. The rearrangement joins TRBV20-1 to TRBJ2-3. The CDR3 is 13 amino acids. Per germline, CDR1 DFQATT and CDR2 SNEGSKA (reference sequence).

This clonotype is classed as large by frequency. The chain carries TRBV20-1 and TRBJ2-7; TCRdb picks TRBD2, but there is no DNA to check that call. This CDR3 comprises 13 residues. The V gene's germline CDR1 is DFQATT and CDR2 SNEGSKA (reference sequence). This CDR3 is CSARVSRSYEQYF.

Its frequency marks this clonotype as medium-sized. J is TRBJ1-2 and V is TRBV5-1; TCRdb proposes TRBD1, but this gene call is untestable without DNA. The CDR3 covers 13 residues. Per germline, CDR1 SGHRS and CDR2 YFSETQ. The CDR3 here is CASSPEGDRGYTF.

CDR3 sequence: CASTSREGASTEAFF. The genes are TRBV5-1 and TRBJ1-1; the D gene TCRdb calls, TRBD1, cannot be checked with no DNA. Germline CDR1 SGHRS, CDR2 YFSETQ. The CDR3 runs 15 residues.

The chain has TRBV19 and TRBJ2-2; TCRdb returns TRBD1, unconfirmable since there is no DNA. Germline V gene lookup returns CDR1 LNHDA and CDR2 SQIVND (reference sequence). The CDR3 has 14 residues. The CDR3 region is CASRGTVFTGELFF. The full variable domain, with the rest looked up from reference TRBV19 and TRBJ2-2, is DGGITQSPKYLFRKEGQNVTLSCEQNLNHDAMYWYRQDPGQGLRLIYYSQIVNDFQKGDIAEGYSVSREKKESFPLTVTSAQKNPTAFYLCASRGTVFTGELFFGEGSRLTVL.

The chain carries TRBV3-1 and TRBJ2-1; absent DNA, TCRdb's TRBD1 call cannot be checked. CDR3 length: 17 residues. Germline CDR1 reads LGHDT; CDR2 reads YNNKEL (reference sequence). CDR3 region: CASSQVFRGAKGNEQFF.

In terms of frequency, this clonotype is medium-sized. This chain links TRBV10-3 with TRBJ2-3; the TRBD1 assignment by TCRdb is unverifiable without DNA. Per the germline V gene, CDR1 is ENHRY and CDR2 is SYGVKD. This CDR3 is 13 amino acids long. The CDR3 reads CASCPEGADTQYF.